The clone carrying this T cell receptor beta chain was counted at least ten times. The target antigen is unknown. Time point of the sample: newly diagnosed GD, antithyroid drugs for less than 3 months. With RNA extracted from PBMCs as input, the TCR library was made. Germline values: CDR1 SEHNR, CDR2 FQNEAQ (reference sequence). This CDR3 comprises 15 residues. The V segment lost 3 bases and the J segment 4 bases; nucleotides outside the gene matches: 2. With iRepertoire HTBI primers and Arm-PCR of CDR3 regions, TCR beta libraries were built. In TCRdb, the multiplex PCR reads were re-called with MiXCR into one record per CDR3 protein. The repertoire holds approximately 470,000 distinct CDR3 sequences, with about 17% as singletons. The data were taken from a study of regulatory T cells in long-lasting Graves disease. Across the study: Patients with new Graves' disease had used antithyroid drugs below 3 months. Whole-study results and caveats: Lower TCR diversity characterized persistent Graves' patients relative to newly diagnosed patients.

These data also featured in a second study, about T cells in Graves' hyperthyroidism and ophthalmopathy. That work contributes: Most expanded thyroid clonotypes above 0.001 recurred in blood.

The TCR was taken from a man aged 35 to 55 with Graves disease. The chain combines TRBV7-9 with TRBJ2-3; 12 bases match TRBD1. The sequenced sample was peripheral blood mononuclear cells (PBMCs), obtained at new diagnosis, from a patient treated with antithyroid drugs. In DNA, the CDR3 is TGTGCCAGCAGCTTCCGGGACAGGGGGCCAGATACGCAGTATTTT. Translating it yields CASSFRDRGPDTQYF.